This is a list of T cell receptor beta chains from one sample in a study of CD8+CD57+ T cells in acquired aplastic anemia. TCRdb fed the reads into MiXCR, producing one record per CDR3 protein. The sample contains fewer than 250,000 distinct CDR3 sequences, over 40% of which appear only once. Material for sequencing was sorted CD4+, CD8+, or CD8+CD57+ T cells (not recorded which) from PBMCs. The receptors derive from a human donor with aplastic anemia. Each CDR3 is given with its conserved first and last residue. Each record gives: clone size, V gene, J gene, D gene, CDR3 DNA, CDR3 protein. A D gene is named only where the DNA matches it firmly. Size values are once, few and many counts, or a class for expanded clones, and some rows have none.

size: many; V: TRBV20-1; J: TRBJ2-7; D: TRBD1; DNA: TGCAGTGCTCTTCAAGAGACGAGACAGGGGGGAGACGAGCAGTACTTC; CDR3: CSALQETRQGGDEQYF
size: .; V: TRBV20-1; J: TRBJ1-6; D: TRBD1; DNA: TGCAGTGCTAGAGACCGGACAGGCGGTTCACCCCTCCACTTT; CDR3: CSARDRTGGSPLHF
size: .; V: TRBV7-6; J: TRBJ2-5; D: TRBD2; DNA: TGTGCCAGCAGCCGGACTAGCGGGGGCCTCCAAGAGACCCAGTACTTC; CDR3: CASSRTSGGLQETQYF
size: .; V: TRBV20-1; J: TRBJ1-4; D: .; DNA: TGCAGTGCTAGAGTCGTCGGGACCGCTGCAACTAATGAAAAACTGTTTTTT; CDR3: CSARVVGTAATNEKLFF
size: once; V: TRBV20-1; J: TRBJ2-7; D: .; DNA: TGCAGTGCTAGATTCACGACCGAGGAGCAGTACTTC; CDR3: CSARFTTEEQYF
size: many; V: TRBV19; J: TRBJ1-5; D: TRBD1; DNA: TGTGCCAGCTCCGTGACAGGGGGTGGCAATCAGCCCCAGCATTTT; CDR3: CASSVTGGGNQPQHF
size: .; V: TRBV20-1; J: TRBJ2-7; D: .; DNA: TGCAGTGCCTCCTACGCGCAGTACTTC; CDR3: CSASYAQYF
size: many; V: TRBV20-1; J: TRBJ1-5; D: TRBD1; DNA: TGCAGTGCTGGGGGGGACAGGCCAAATCAGCCCCAGCATTTT; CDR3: CSAGGDRPNQPQHF
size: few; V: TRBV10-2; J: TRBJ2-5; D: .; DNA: TGCGCCAGCAGTGGGGCGGGGGAGACCCAGTACTTC; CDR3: CASSGAGETQYF
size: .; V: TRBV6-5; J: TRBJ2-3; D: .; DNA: TGTGCCAGCAGTTCCGCCCGGGGGACGCAGTATTTT; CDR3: CASSSARGTQYF
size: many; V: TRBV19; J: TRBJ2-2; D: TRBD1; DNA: TGTGCCAGTACCGCGGTGACAGGGGGCTCCGGGGAGCTGTTTTTT; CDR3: CASTAVTGGSGELFF
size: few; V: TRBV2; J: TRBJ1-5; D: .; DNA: TGTGCCAGCAGTTACCAACGACCTGAGGGCAATCAGCCCCAGCATTTT; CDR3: CASSYQRPEGNQPQHF
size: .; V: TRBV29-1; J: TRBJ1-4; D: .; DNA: TGCAGCGCTGGTTGGGGTCGTGAAAAACTGTTTTTT; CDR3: CSAGWGREKLFF
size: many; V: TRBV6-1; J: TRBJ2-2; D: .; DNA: TGTGCCACCATCTTGGGGGGACGGGGCGGGGAGCTGTTTTTT; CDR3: CATILGGRGGELFF
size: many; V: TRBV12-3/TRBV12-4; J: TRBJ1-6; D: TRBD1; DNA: TGTGCCAGCAGAACCGGGACAGATAATTCACCCCTCCACTTT; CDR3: CASRTGTDNSPLHF
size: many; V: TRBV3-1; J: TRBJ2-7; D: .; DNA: TGTGCCAGCAGCCAAGATGTGACAGTCTACGAGCAGTACTTC; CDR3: CASSQDVTVYEQYF
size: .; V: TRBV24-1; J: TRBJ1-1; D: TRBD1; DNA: TGTGCCACCAGTGATTCCGGACAGGGACGGGCTTTCTTT; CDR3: CATSDSGQGRAFF
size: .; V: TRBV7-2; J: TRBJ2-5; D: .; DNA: TGTGCCAGCAGCTTAGGGGTAGGGGCTCACCAAGAGACCCAGTACTTC; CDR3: CASSLGVGAHQETQYF
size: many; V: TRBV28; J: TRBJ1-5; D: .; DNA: TGTGCCAGTCGGGGTGGGAGCAATCAGCCCCAGCATTTT; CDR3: CASRGGSNQPQHF
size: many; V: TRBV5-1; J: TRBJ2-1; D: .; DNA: TGCGCCAGCACCATCCGCGGTGAGCAGTTCTTC; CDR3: CASTIRGEQFF
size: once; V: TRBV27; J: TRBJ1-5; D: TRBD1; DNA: TGTGCCAGCAGCTCGGGACAGGCGGGGGAGAGCAATCAGCCCCAGCATTTT; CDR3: CASSSGQAGESNQPQHF
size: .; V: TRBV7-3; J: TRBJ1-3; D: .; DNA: TGTGCCAGCAGCGGTAGCCCCTCTGGAAACACCATATATTTT; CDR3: CASSGSPSGNTIYF
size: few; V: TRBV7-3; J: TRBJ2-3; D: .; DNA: TGTGCCAGCAGCTTGATGGTGGTTAGCACAGATACGCAGTATTTT; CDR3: CASSLMVVSTDTQYF
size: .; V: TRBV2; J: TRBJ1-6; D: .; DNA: TGTGCCAGCACGGGAAGGGTTACGAATTCACCCCTCCACTTT; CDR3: CASTGRVTNSPLHF
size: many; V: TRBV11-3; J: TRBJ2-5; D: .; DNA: TGTGCCAGCAGCTTAGGACAGCTAACAAAGAAGACCCAGTACTTC; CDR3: CASSLGQLTKKTQYF
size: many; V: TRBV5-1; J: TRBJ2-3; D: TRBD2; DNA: TGCGCCAGCAGCTTGGGCGCGGGGGTCACAGATACGCAGTATTTT; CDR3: CASSLGAGVTDTQYF
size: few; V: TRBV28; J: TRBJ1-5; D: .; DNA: TGTGCCAGCAGTTTAAGGGGAGATCAGCCCCAGCATTTT; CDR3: CASSLRGDQPQHF
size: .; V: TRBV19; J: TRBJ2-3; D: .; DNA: TGTGCCAGTAGTATAGCCCTGGGGGCCGTTACGCAGTATTTT; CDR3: CASSIALGAVTQYF
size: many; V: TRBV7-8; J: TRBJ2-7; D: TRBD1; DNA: TGTGCCAGCAGCTTACCGGGACAGGGGGCCTACGAGCAGTACTTC; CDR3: CASSLPGQGAYEQYF
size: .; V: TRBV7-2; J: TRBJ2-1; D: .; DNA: TGTGCCAGCAGGGGGGCCGCAGGTGAGCAGTTCTTC; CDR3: CASRGAAGEQFF
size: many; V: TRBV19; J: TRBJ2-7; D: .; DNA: TGTGCCAGTAGTAAGGGGCAAATGACGAACGAGCAGTACTTC; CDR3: CASSKGQMTNEQYF
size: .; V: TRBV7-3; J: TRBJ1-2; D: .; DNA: TGTGCCAGCAGCCACCCCAGGGGCCGGCATGGCTACACCTTC; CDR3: CASSHPRGRHGYTF
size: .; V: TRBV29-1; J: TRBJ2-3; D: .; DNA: TGCAGCGTTGAAGGGAGCACAGATACGCAGTATTTT; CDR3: CSVEGSTDTQYF
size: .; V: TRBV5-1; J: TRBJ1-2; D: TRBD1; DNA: TGCGCCAGCAGCGGAGGGGGCGCGAGCTATGGCTACACCTTC; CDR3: CASSGGGASYGYTF
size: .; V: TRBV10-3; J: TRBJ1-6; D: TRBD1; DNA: TGTGCCATCAGCCTTACATTGGACAGGGACGATTCACCCCTCCACTTT; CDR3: CAISLTLDRDDSPLHF
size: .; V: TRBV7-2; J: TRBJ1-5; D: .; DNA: TGTGCCAGCCGCCCTTACAGGGTAAATCAGCCCCAGCATTTT; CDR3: CASRPYRVNQPQHF
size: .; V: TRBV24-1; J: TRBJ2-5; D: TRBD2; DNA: TGTGCCACCAGTCCTCCGGAGCGGGGGGCCCAGTACTTC; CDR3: CATSPPERGAQYF
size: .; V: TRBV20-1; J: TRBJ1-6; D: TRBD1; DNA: TGCAGTGCTAGAGATGTGCTCCGGGACAGGGGTTCACCCCTCCACTTT; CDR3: CSARDVLRDRGSPLHF
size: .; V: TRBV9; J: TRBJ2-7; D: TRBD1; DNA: TGTGCCAGCAGCGCTCAGGGGGCTTACGAGCAGTACTTC; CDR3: CASSAQGAYEQYF
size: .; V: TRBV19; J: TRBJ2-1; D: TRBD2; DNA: TGTGCCAGTAGTAGACTAGCGGGGGGATTCAATGAGCAGTTCTTC; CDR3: CASSRLAGGFNEQFF
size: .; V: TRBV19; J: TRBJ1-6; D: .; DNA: TGTGCCAGCAGCCCGGGACTAGCGGGGGTCTTCCACTTT; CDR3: CASSPGLAGVFHF
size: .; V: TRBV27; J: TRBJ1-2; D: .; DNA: TGTGCCAGCAGTTTATCGAACGGGGGCTATGGCTACACCTTC; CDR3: CASSLSNGGYGYTF
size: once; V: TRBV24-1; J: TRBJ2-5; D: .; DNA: TGTGCCACCAGTGGACGGGCTAGCGCGACGGAGACCCAGTACTTC; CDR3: CATSGRASATETQYF
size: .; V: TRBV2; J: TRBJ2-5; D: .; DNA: TGTGCCAGCAGTGAAGCGCGTCCGGGGGCGGGGGAGACCCAGTACTTC; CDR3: CASSEARPGAGETQYF
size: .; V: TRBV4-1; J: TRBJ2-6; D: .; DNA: TGCGCCAGCAGCCAACTAGCGGGGGCCAACGTCCTGACTTTC; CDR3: CASSQLAGANVLTF
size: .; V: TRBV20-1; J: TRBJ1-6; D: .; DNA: TGCAGTGCTAGAGATATTGGGGAGTCGGTGAATTCACCCCTCCACTTT; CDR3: CSARDIGESVNSPLHF
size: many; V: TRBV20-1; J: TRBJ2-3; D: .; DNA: TGCAGTGCTATCATAGCAGATACGCAGTATTTT; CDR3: CSAIIADTQYF
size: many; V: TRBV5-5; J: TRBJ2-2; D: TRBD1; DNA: TGTGCCAGCAGCTTGGGTGGACAGGGGTACACCGGGGAGCTGTTTTTT; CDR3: CASSLGGQGYTGELFF
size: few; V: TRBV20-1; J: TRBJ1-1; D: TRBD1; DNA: TGCAGTGCCCCCCGACAGGGGATGAACACTGAAGCTTTCTTT; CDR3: CSAPRQGMNTEAFF
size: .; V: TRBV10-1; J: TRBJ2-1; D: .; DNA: TGCGCCACCAAGGGGGGGGGGCTGTTGAACTACAATGAGCAGTTCTTC; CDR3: CATKGGGLLNYNEQFF
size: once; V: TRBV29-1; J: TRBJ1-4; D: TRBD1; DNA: TGCAGCGTTTTAGGGACAGGGAATGAAAAACTGTTTTTT; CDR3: CSVLGTGNEKLFF
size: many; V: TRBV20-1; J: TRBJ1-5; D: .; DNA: TGCAGTGCTAGAGACGGACACGGGGGAGACCAGCCCCAGCATTTT; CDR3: CSARDGHGGDQPQHF
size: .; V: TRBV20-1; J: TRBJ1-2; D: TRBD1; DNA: TGCAGTGCTAGAAACCCGGGACAGGGGTCCTATGGCTACACCTTC; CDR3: CSARNPGQGSYGYTF
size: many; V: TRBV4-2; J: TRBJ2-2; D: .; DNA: TGTGCCAGCAGCCGACTCCTAGACAGTACCGGGGAGCTGTTTTTT; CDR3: CASSRLLDSTGELFF
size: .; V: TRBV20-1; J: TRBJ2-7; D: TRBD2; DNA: TGCAGTGCTAGTGGGACTAGCGGGAGCCCGCCCTACGAGCAGTACTTC; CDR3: CSASGTSGSPPYEQYF
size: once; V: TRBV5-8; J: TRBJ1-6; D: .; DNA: TGTGCCAGCAGCTTAGGCGCGGGGGCAGCTTCACCCCTCCACTTT; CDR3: CASSLGAGAASPLHF
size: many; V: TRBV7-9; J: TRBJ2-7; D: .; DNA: TGTGCCAGCAGCCCCCTCCCCGTAACCGAGCAGTACTTC; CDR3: CASSPLPVTEQYF
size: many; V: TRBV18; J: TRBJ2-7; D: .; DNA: TGTGCCAGCTCACCCGGGGCTCGGGACGAGCAGTACTTC; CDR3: CASSPGARDEQYF
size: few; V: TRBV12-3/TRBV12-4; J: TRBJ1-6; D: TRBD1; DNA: TGTGCCAGCTCACGACAGGGCGGGGGCGAGTATAATTCACCCCTCCACTTT; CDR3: CASSRQGGGEYNSPLHF